This T cell receptor beta chain emerged from a study of T-cell reconstitution after alpha-beta-depleted transplantation in children. The TCRbeta library incorporated unique molecular identifiers. TCRdb called the PCR reads again in MiXCR, with one record for every CDR3 protein. The sample yields under 450,000 distinct CDR3 sequences, roughly 16% seen once. Turning to this clonotype: What it recognizes is unknown.

Findings and caveats of the study: From surviving recipient T cells and thymic progenitors came the high day-60 TCRbeta diversity observed in some patients. Several hundred rapidly expanded clones from non-depleted graft cells reportedly supplied alpha-beta T cells about two months post-transplant.

CDR3 size: 16 residues. Germline values: CDR1 SGHDT, CDR2 YYEEEE. Trimming stripped 4 bases from V and 0 bases from J, with 15 bases between. Sample: PBMCs, mostly from graft donor cells, taken 360 days after TCRalphabeta/CD19-depleted stem cell transplant. V gene TRBV5-6 combines with J gene TRBJ2-3; D gene uncertain. The TCR was taken from a boy under three years old who had a stem cell transplant for Wiskott-Aldrich syndrome, so the T cells may come from the graft donor. DNA for the CDR3: TGTGCCAGCAGCCAGCCGAGGACGGCGAGCACAGATACGCAGTATTTT. It specifies CASSQPRTASTDTQYF. Full variable domain (rest looked up from reference TRBV5-6 and TRBJ2-3): DAGVTQSPTHLIKTRGQQVTLRCSPKSGHDTVSWYQQALGQGPQFIFQYYEEEERQRGNFPDRFSGHQFPNYSSELNVNALLLGDSALYLCASSQPRTASTDTQYFGPGTRLTVL.